A single sample is the source of the 9 T cell receptor beta chains below, sequenced in a study of blood T cells in healthy people across ages. Together with a sample-barcoded 5' primer, a J-beta primer mix was included in a second PCR lasting about 7 to 12 cycles. MiXCR, run by TCRdb on the 5' RACE reads, gives a single entry per CDR3 protein. The sample has roughly 1,300,000 distinct CDR3 sequences, approximately 60% seen once; the top ten hold under 8.5%. Sequenced sample: blood. These receptors were collected from a man aged 18 to 30 in good health.

This clonotype was counted a few times. The CDR3 DNA reads TGTGCCAGCAGCGCCACCAGTTACCCCAATCAGCCCCAGCATTTT. Its translation is CASSATSYPNQPQHF. The genes are TRBV9 and TRBJ1-5; D uncertain. Germline loops: CDR1 SGDLS, CDR2 YYNGEE. The length of the CDR3 is 15 residues. V lost 3 bases, J lost 3 bases, and 13 bases lay in between.

Only one count was recorded for this clonotype. V is TRBV6-5 and J is TRBJ1-6; TRBD1 matches 8 bases. The germline V gene has CDR1 MNHEY and CDR2 SVGAGI. J was trimmed by 14 bases and V by 5 bases; bases with no gene match: 5. The CDR3 covers 12 residues. CDR3 DNA: TGTGCCAGCAGTCCACCGGACAGGGCCCTCCACTTT. Amino acid sequence: CASSPPDRALHF.

The rearrangement joins TRBV2 to TRBJ2-1, with 8 bases matching TRBD2. CDR1 is SNHLY, CDR2 FYNNEI, per germline. The CDR3 contains 12 residues. With V trimmed by 5 bases and J by 15 bases, 9 bases remained unmatched. CDR3 bases: TGTGCCAGCAGTCCCAGCGGGAGAATTTGGTTCTTC. Its protein is CASSPSGRIWFF.

This clonotype showed up just a few times. The chain employs TRBV27 and TRBJ2-1; weak D call: TRBD2 (5 bases). CDR1 MNHEY and CDR2 SMNVEV come from the germline V gene (reference sequence). This CDR3 is built from 14 residues. V shed 4 bases and J shed 8 bases, with 15 bases lying between them. CDR3 DNA: TGTGCCAGCAGTTACGGGAAAGTTGGAGATGAGCAGTTCTTC. It codes for CASSYGKVGDEQFF.

The chain uses TRBV4-1 and TRBJ2-4; D perhaps matches TRBD1 (5 bases). The DNA matches TRBJ2-7 better at its end, which makes the J call doubtful. Per germline, CDR1 MGHRA and CDR2 YSYEKL. The CDR3 runs to 15 residues. The CDR3 coding sequence is TGCGCCAGCAGCCATGCACGGTCAGGGAATTACGAGCAGTACTTC. It is translated as CASSHARSGNYEQYF.

The chain links TRBV6-5 to TRBJ2-2, with 9 bases lining up with TRBD2. The CDR3 loop spans 18 amino acids. Losses at the gene ends were 4 bases for V and 2 bases for J; bases not matched to a gene: 11. Germline V gene data show CDR1 as MNHEY and CDR2 as SVGAGI. The CDR3 DNA sequence: TGTGCCAGCAGTTCCCCGAGGTCAGCGGGGGGCAACACCGGGGAGCTGTTTTTT. The encoded protein is CASSSPRSAGGNTGELFF.

The rearrangement links TRBV4-2 to TRBJ2-1; D gene ambiguous. V lost 3 bases and J 2 bases, leaving 11 bases between the germline ends. Germline V CDR1 and CDR2: LGHNA, YNFKEQ. This CDR3 has 15 amino acids. CDR3 amino acids: CASSQGHTTYNEQFF. CDR3 nucleotide sequence: TGTGCCAGCAGCCAGGGCCACACAACCTACAATGAGCAGTTCTTC.

The gene calls are TRBV25-1 and TRBJ2-7; the D gene is possibly TRBD1 (5 bases). V was clipped by 0 bases and J by 2 bases, with 14 bases between them. The CDR3 covers 16 residues. Germline V gene data show CDR1 as MGHDK and CDR2 as SYGVNS. The CDR3 nucleotides are TGTGCCAGCAGTGAATACCCGACAGCTTCCCCCTACGAGCAGTACTTC. Its translation is CASSEYPTASPYEQYF.

This chain connects TRBV25-1 to TRBJ1-4, with a weak D call TRBD1 (5 bases). Germline values: CDR1 MGHDK, CDR2 SYGVNS. V lost 4 bases to trimming and J lost 3 bases, with 12 bases between them. CDR3 size: 15 residues. The chain's CDR3 is CASSAPGPSNEKLFF. CDR3 coding DNA: TGTGCCAGCAGTGCCCCAGGGCCGTCTAATGAAAAACTGTTTTTT.